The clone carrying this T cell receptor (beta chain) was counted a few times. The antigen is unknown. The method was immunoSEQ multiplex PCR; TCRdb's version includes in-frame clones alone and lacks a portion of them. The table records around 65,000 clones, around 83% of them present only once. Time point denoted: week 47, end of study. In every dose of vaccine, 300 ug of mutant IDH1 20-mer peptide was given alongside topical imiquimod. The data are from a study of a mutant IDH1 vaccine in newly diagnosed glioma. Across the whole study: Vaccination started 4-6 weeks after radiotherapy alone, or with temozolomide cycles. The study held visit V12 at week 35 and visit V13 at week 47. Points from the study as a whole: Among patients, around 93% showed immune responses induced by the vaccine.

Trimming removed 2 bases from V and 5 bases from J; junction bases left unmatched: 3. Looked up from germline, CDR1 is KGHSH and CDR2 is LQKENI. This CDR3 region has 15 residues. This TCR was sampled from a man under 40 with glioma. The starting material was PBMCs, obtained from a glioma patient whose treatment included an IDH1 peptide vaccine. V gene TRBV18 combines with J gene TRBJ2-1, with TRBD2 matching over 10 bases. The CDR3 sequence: CASSPGLAANNEQFF. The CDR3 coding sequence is TGTGCCAGCTCACCAGGACTAGCGGCGAACAATGAGCAGTTCTTC.